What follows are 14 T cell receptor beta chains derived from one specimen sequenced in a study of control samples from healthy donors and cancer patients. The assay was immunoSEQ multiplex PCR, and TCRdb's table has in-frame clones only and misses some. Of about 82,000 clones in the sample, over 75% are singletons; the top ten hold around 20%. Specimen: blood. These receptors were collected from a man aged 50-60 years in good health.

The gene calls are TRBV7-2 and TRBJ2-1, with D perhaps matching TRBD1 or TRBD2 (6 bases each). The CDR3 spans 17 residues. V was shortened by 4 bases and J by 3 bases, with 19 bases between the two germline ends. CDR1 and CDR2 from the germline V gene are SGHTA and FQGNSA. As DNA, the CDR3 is TGTGCCAGCAGCTCTCGCTACGGGGGACACCTCTACAATGAGCAGTTCTTC. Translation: CASSSRYGGHLYNEQFF.

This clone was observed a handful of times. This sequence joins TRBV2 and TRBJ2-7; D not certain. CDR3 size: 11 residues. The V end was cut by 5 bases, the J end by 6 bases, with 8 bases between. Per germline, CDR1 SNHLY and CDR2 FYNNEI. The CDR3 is CASSIVGEQYF. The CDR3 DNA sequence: TGTGCCAGCAGTATCGTGGGCGAGCAGTACTTC.

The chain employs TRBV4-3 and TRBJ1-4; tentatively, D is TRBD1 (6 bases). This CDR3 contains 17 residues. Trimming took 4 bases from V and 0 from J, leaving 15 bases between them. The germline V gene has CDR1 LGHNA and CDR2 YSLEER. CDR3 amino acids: CASSRQDIITTNEKLFF. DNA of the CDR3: TGCGCCAGCAGCCGACAGGACATTATTACAACTAATGAAAAACTGTTTTTT.

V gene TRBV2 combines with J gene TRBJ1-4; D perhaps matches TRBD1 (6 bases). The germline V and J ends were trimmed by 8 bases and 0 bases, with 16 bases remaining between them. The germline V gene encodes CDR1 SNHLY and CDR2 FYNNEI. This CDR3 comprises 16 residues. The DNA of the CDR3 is TGTGCCAGCGAGCAGGGGCGGACAGCAACTAATGAAAAACTGTTTTTT. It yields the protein CASEQGRTATNEKLFF.

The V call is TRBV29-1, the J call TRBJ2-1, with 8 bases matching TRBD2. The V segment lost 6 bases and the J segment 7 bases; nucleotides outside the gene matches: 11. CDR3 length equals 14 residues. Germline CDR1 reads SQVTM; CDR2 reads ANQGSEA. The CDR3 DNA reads TGCAGCGTAGAGCGGGAGCAGTTAGGGAATGAGCAGTTCTTC. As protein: CSVEREQLGNEQFF.

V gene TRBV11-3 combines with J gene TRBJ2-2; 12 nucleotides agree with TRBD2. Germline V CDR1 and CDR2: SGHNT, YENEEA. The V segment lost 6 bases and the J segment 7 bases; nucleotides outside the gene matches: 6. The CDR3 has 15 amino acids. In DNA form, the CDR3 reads TGTGCCAGCAGTTCTACTAGCGGGGGGTTCGGGGAGCTGTTTTTT. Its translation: CASSSTSGGFGELFF.

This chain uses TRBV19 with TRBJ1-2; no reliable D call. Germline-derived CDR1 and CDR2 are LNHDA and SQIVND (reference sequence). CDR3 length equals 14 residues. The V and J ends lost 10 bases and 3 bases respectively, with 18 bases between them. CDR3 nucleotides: TGTGCCACCAAGTGGGAAGTCTTTGACTATGGCTACACCTTC. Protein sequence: CATKWEVFDYGYTF. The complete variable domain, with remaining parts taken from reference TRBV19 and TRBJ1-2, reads DGGITQSPKYLFRKEGQNVTLSCEQNLNHDAMYWYRQDPGQGLRLIYYSQIVNDFQKGDIAEGYSVSREKKESFPLTVTSAQKNPTAFYLCATKWEVFDYGYTFGSGTRLTVV.

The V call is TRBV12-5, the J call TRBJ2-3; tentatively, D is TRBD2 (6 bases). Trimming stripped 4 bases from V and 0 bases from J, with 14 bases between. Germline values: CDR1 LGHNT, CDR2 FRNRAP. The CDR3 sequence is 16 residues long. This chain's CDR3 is CASGWGTLASTDTQYF. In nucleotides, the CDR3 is TGTGCTAGTGGTTGGGGGACTTTAGCCAGCACAGATACGCAGTATTTT. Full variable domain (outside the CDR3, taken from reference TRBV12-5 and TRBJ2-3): DARVTQTPRHKVTEMGQEVTMRCQPILGHNTVFWYRQTMMQGLELLAYFRNRAPLDDSGMPKDRFSAEMPDATLATLKIQPSEPRDSAVYFCASGWGTLASTDTQYFGPGTRLTVL.

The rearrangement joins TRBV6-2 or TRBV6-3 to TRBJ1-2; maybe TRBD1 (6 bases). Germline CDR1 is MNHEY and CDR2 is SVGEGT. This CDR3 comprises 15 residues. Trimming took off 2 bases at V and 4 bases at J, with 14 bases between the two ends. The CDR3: CASSYQGPEVYGYTF. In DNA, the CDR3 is TGTGCCAGCAGTTACCAGGGGCCGGAAGTCTATGGCTACACCTTC.

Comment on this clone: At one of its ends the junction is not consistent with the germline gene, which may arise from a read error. DNA for the CDR3: TGTGCTAGCAGTCTCCGGCCAACAGGAGGCTTTGGCTACACCTTC. Translated, it gives CASSLRPTGGFGYTF. V and J are TRBV6-6 and TRBJ1-2, with D perhaps matching TRBD1 (5 bases). CDR3 length: 15 residues. CDR1 is MNHNY and CDR2 is SVGAGI in the germline V gene (reference sequence).

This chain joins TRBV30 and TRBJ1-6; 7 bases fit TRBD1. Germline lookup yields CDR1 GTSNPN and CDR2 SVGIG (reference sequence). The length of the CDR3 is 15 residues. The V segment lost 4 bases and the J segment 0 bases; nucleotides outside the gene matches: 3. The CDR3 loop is CAWKGDSSYNSPLHF. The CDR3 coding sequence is TGTGCCTGGAAGGGGGACAGCTCCTATAATTCACCCCTCCACTTT.

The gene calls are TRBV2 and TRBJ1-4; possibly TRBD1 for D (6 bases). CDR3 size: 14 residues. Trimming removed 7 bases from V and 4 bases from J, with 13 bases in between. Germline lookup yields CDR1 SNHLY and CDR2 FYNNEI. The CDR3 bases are TGTGCCAGCACTCGGACAGAGTTTAATGAAAAACTGTTTTTT. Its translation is CASTRTEFNEKLFF.

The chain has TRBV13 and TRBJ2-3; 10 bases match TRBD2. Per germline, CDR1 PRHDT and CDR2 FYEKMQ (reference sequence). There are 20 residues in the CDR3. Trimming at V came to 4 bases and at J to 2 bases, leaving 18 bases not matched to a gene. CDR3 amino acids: CASSSRVVVAGGLNTDTQYF. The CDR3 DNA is TGTGCCAGCAGCTCCCGAGTTGTAGTAGCGGGGGGTTTAAACACAGATACGCAGTATTTT.

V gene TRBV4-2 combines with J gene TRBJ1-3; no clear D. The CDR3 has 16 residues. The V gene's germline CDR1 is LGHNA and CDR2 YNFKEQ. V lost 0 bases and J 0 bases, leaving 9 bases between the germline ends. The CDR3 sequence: CASSQDSELSGNTIYF. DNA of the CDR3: TGTGCCAGCAGCCAAGATTCGGAACTCTCTGGAAACACCATATATTTT.